The 16 T cell receptor beta chains given below trace back to one sample, sequenced in a study of blood T cell repertoires in COVID-19. Here immunoSEQ multiplex PCR was the method, and the copy in TCRdb shows in-frame clones only, minus some. The data contain about 240,000 clones, roughly four fifths of them seen just once; the ten biggest clones take up over 3.5%. The specimen sequenced was peripheral blood. These receptors were taken from a woman in her seventies with acute or convalescent COVID-19.

For this clone: This specimen includes other DNA sequences encoding the same CDR3. The chain employs TRBV5-1 and TRBJ2-3; possible D gene TRBD2, 6 bases. In germline, CDR1 is SGHRS, CDR2 YFSETQ. The V end was cut by 2 bases, the J end by 0 bases, with 13 bases between. CDR3 length equals 16 residues. Here the CDR3 reads CASSLSGGTSTDTQYF. The DNA of the CDR3 is TGCGCCAGCAGCTTATCTGGGGGGACTAGCACAGATACGCAGTATTTT. The whole variable domain, remainder taken from reference TRBV5-1 and TRBJ2-3, is KAGVTQTPRYLIKTRGQQVTLSCSPISGHRSVSWYQQTPGQGLQFLFEYFSETQRNKGNFPGRFSGRQFSNSRSEMNVSTLELGDSALYLCASSLSGGTSTDTQYFGPGTRLTVL.

This clone has a handful of counts. The chain is built from TRBV2 and TRBJ2-5; D might be TRBD2 (6 bases). V dropped 2 bases and J dropped 4 bases, with 20 bases sitting between them. Looked up from germline, CDR1 is SNHLY and CDR2 is FYNNEI. CDR3 length equals 17 residues. The CDR3 is CASSESGKWGVRETQYF. CDR3 DNA: TGTGCCAGCAGTGAATCCGGGAAGTGGGGGGTTAGAGAGACCCAGTACTTC.

The chain recombines TRBV6-6 with TRBJ1-5; D is perhaps TRBD1 (6 bases). The CDR3 totals 14 residues. Trimming took 7 bases from V and 5 from J, leaving 15 bases between them. Germline values: CDR1 MNHNY, CDR2 SVGAGI (reference sequence). CDR3 bases: TGTGCCAGCACCGACGGGGGGGGCTATCAGCCCCAGCATTTT. The encoded protein is CASTDGGGYQPQHF.

V usage is TRBV9 and J usage is TRBJ2-5, with 9 bases aligning to TRBD2. V was clipped by 4 bases and J by 7 bases; unmatched bases: 11. Germline V gene sequence: CDR1 SGDLS, CDR2 YYNGEE. The CDR3 has 15 amino acids. This CDR3 reads CASSPIGGGAGTQYF. The CDR3 bases are TGTGCCAGCAGCCCTATAGGCGGGGGGGCCGGGACCCAGTACTTC.

V is TRBV12-3 or TRBV12-4 and J is TRBJ1-2, with a tentative D call TRBD1 (5 bases). The CDR3 length is 13 residues. V was cut by 4 bases and J by 4 bases, with 10 bases left in between. In DNA, the CDR3 is TGTGCCAGCAGTTACGGGGGAAGCTATGGCTACACCTTC. Translating gives CASSYGGSYGYTF.

V usage is TRBV7-6 and J usage is TRBJ2-7; 9 bases line up with TRBD1. The ends lost 5 bases at V and 7 bases at J; junction bases unmatched: 12. From germline, CDR1 is SGHVS and CDR2 FNYEAQ. CDR3 length: 15 residues. The CDR3 DNA reads as TGTGCCAGCAGCCCCGAATTGACAGGGGGAGATGAGCAGTACTTC. Translating gives CASSPELTGGDEQYF.

V gene TRBV27 combines with J gene TRBJ1-2; the D gene is possibly TRBD1 (5 bases). The germline CDR1 and CDR2 sequences are MNHEY and SMNVEV (reference sequence). The CDR3 extends over 17 amino acids. The germline V and J ends were trimmed by 2 bases and 0 bases, with 16 bases remaining between them. For the CDR3, the DNA is TGTGCCAGCAGTTTAGGTCAGGGCCCCATTACTAACTATGGCTACACCTTC. Translation gives CASSLGQGPITNYGYTF.

This clone was detected once. The chain recombines TRBV7-2 with TRBJ2-3, with TRBD2 matching over 9 bases. CDR3 length: 13 amino acids. V dropped 0 bases and J dropped 15; count of bases not matched to a gene: 7. Germline lookup yields CDR1 SGHTA and CDR2 FQGNSA. The CDR3 region has the DNA TGTGCCAGCAGCTTAGCACGGCTAGCGGGGCCCTATTTT. This codes for CASSLARLAGPYF. Full variable domain (remainder filled in from reference TRBV7-2 and TRBJ2-3): GAGVSQSPSNKVTEKGKDVELRCDPISGHTALYWYRQSLGQGLEFLIYFQGNSAPDKSGLPSDRFSAERTGGSVSTLTIQRTQQEDSAVYLCASSLARLAGPYFGPGTRLTVL.

V and J are TRBV18 and TRBJ2-3, with a possible D match to TRBD1 (6 bases). The V end lost 8 bases, the J end lost 2 bases, and 17 bases lay between the germline ends. The CDR3 totals 15 residues. Germline values: CDR1 KGHSH, CDR2 LQKENI. The CDR3 protein is CASRTSQGHTDTQYF. The CDR3 region has the DNA TGTGCCAGCCGAACCAGTCAGGGGCACACAGATACGCAGTATTTT.

The gene calls are TRBV7-2 and TRBJ2-5, with 9 positions matching TRBD2. Trimming took 1 base from V and 10 from J; bases not matched to a gene: 4. The CDR3 has 13 residues. Germline V gene data show CDR1 as SGHTA and CDR2 as FQGNSA. CDR3 sequence (DNA): TGTGCCAGCAGCTTAGATAATAGCGGGGGCCAGTACTTC. This codes for CASSLDNSGGQYF.

This clone came up once. The chain has TRBV4-1 and TRBJ2-2; TRBD1 matches at 7 bases. Germline V lookup: CDR1 MGHRA, CDR2 YSYEKL. There are 16 residues in the CDR3. Trimming cost V 0 bases and J 6 bases; bases outside gene matches: 7. Written as DNA, the CDR3 is TGCGCCAGCAGCCAAGATGAACAGGGGATCGCCGGGGAGCTGTTTTTT. Protein: CASSQDEQGIAGELFF.

This clone was counted a few times. The chain recombines TRBV2 with TRBJ2-3; D might be TRBD2 (5 bases). This CDR3 comprises 15 residues. V was pared by 6 bases and J by 1 base, with 14 bases between. Germline V gives CDR1 SNHLY, CDR2 FYNNEI. The CDR3 DNA reads as TGTGCCAGCAGCCCGGACGGGATTCGCACAGATACGCAGTATTTT. Amino acids: CASSPDGIRTDTQYF.

In its sample, this clone was seen a few times. J is TRBJ1-4 and V is TRBV5-4, with 11 bases that match TRBD1. V gave up 4 bases and J gave up 4 bases; unmatched junction bases: 9. The CDR3 length is 17 residues. CDR1 SGHNT and CDR2 YYREEE come from the germline V gene (reference sequence). The CDR3 nucleotides are TGTGCCAGCAGCCTGGGACAGGGGGACAACTTTAATGAAAAACTGTTTTTT. As protein: CASSLGQGDNFNEKLFF.

The chain links TRBV18 to TRBJ1-1, with D perhaps matching TRBD1 (6 bases). Germline V CDR1 and CDR2: KGHSH, LQKENI. The CDR3 is 15 residues long. Trimming left V 2 bases short and J 10 bases short, with 20 bases between. CDR3 DNA sequence: TGTGCCAGCTCACCAAATCCTGGACAGCGTCACGGAGCTTTCTTT. Residues: CASSPNPGQRHGAFF. The full variable domain, rest sourced from reference TRBV18 and TRBJ1-1, is NAGVMQNPRHLVRRRGQEARLRCSPMKGHSHVYWYRQLPEEGLKFMVYLQKENIIDESGMPKERFSAEFPKEGPSILRIQQVVRGDSAAYFCASSPNPGQRHGAFFGQGTRLTVV.

The CDR3 region is CASSLSGLNSPLHF. CDR3 bases: TGTGCCAGCAGTTTGTCAGGGTTGAATTCACCCCTCCACTTT. This chain connects TRBV28 to TRBJ1-6; TRBD1 is a possible D gene (5 bases). The CDR3 sequence is 14 residues long. V was trimmed by 3 bases and J by 7 bases, leaving 10 bases between them. Germline CDR1 and CDR2: MDHEN and SYDVKM.

CDR3 in DNA: TGTGCCAGCAGCCAAGATCGGTACAATCAGCCCCAGCATTTT. It codes for CASSQDRYNQPQHF. V gene TRBV4-2 combines with J gene TRBJ1-5, with D unclear. Germline CDR1 reads LGHNA; CDR2 reads YNFKEQ. This CDR3 has 14 amino acids. V lost 0 bases and J lost 3, with 6 bases in between.